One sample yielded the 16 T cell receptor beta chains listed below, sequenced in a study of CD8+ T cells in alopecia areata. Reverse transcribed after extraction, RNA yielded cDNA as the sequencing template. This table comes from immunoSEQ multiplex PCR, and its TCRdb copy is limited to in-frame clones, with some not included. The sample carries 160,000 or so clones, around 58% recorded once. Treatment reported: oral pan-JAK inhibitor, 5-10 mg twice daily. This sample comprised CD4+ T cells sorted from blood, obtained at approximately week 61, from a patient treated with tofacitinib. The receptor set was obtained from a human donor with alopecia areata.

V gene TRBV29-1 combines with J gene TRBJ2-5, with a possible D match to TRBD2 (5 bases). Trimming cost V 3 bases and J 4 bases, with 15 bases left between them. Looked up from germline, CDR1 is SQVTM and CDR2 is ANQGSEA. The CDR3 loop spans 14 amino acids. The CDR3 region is CSVDQREVGETQYF. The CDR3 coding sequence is TGCAGCGTTGACCAGAGGGAAGTCGGAGAGACCCAGTACTTC.

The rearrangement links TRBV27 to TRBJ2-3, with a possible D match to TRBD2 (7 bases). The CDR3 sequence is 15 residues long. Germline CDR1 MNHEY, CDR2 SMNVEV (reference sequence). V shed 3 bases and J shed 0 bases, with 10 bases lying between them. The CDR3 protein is CASSFRGASTDTQYF. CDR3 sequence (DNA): TGTGCCAGCAGTTTTCGGGGGGCAAGCACAGATACGCAGTATTTT.

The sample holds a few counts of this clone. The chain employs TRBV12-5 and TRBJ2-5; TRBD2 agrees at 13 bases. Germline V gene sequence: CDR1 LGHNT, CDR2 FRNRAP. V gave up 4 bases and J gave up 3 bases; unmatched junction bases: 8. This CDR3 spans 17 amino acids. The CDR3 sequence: CASGSGYGTSGEETQYF. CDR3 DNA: TGTGCTAGTGGTTCGGGATACGGGACTAGCGGGGAAGAGACCCAGTACTTC.

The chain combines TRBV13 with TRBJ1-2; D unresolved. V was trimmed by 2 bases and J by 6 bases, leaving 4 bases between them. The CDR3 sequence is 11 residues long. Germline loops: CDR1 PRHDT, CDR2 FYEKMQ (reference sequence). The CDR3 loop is CASSLLHGYTF. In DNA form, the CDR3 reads TGTGCCAGCAGCTTATTACATGGCTACACCTTC.

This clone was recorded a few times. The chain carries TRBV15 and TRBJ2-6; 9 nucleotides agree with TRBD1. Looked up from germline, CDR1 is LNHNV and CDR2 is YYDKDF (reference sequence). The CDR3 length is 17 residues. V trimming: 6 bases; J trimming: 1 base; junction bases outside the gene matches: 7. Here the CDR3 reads CATRTDRGGSGANVLTF. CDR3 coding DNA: TGTGCCACCAGGACGGACAGGGGTGGTTCTGGGGCCAACGTCCTGACTTTC.

CDR3 nucleotides: TGTGCCAGCAGCATTATCGGGATCTCCTACGAGCAGTACTTC. This codes for CASSIIGISYEQYF. The chain joins TRBV7-9 to TRBJ2-7; tentative D call: TRBD2 (5 bases). V gave up 5 bases and J gave up 0 bases, with 11 bases separating them. There are 14 residues in the CDR3. From germline, CDR1 is SEHNR and CDR2 FQNEAQ (reference sequence).

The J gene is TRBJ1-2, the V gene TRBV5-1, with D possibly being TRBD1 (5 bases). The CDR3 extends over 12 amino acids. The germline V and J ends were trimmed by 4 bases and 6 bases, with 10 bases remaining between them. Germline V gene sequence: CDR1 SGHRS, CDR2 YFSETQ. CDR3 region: CASSEQADGYTF. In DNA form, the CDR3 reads TGCGCCAGCAGCGAACAGGCGGATGGCTACACCTTC.

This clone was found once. CDR3 amino acids: CSIRTDNEQFF. The CDR3 bases are TGCAGCATACGGACTGACAATGAGCAGTTCTTC. V gene TRBV29-1 combines with J gene TRBJ2-1; D may be TRBD2 (5 bases). V was shortened by 8 bases and J by 5 bases, with 10 bases between the two germline ends. Germline V lookup: CDR1 SQVTM, CDR2 ANQGSEA. The CDR3 consists of 11 residues.

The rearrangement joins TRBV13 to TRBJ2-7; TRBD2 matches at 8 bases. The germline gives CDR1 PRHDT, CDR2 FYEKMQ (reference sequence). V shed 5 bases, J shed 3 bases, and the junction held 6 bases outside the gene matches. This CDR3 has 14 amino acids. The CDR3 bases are TGTGCCAGCAGCCCGTCGGGAGGGATCTACGAGCAGTACTTC. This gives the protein CASSPSGGIYEQYF.

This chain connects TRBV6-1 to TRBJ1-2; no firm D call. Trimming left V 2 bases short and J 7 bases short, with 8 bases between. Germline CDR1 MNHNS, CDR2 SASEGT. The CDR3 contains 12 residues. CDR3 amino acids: CASSEPGIGYTF. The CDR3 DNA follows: TGTGCCAGCAGTGAACCTGGGATTGGCTACACCTTC.

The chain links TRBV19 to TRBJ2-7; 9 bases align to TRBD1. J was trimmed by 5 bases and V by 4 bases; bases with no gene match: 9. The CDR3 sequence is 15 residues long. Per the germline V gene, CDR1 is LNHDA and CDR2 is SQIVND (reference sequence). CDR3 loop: CASSTQGARTNEQYF. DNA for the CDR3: TGTGCCAGTAGTACACAGGGGGCGCGGACCAACGAGCAGTACTTC.

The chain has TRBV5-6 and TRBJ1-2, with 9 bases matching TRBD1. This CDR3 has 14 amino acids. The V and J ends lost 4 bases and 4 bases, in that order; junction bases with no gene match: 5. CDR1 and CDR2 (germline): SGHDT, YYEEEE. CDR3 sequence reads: CASSPGQGGYGYTF. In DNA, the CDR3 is TGTGCCAGCAGCCCGGGACAGGGAGGCTATGGCTACACCTTC.

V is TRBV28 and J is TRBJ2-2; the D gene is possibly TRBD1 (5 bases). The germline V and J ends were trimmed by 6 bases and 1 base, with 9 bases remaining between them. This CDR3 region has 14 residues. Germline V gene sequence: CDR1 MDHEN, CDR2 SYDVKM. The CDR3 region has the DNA TGTGCCAGCAGCCTCGGACAGAACACCGGGGAGCTGTTTTTT. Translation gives CASSLGQNTGELFF. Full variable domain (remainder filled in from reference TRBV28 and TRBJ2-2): DVKVTQSSRYLVKRTGEKVFLECVQDMDHENMFWYRQDPGLGLRLIYFSYDVKMKEKGDIPEGYSVSREKKERFSLILESASTNQTSMYLCASSLGQNTGELFFGEGSRLTVL.

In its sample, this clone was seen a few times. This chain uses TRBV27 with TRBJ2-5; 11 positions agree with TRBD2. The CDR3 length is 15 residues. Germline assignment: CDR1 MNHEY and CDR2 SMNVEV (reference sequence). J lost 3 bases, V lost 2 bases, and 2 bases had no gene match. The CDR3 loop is CASSLVAGGEETQYF. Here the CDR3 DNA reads TGTGCCAGCAGTTTAGTAGCGGGGGGGGAAGAGACCCAGTACTTC.

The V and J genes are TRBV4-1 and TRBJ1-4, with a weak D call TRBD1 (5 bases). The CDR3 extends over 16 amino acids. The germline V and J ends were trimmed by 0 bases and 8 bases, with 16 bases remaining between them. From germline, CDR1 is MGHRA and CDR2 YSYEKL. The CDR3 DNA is TGCGCCAGCAGCCAAGATCTGGCAGGGAGGAGAGAAAAACTGTTTTTT. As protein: CASSQDLAGRREKLFF.

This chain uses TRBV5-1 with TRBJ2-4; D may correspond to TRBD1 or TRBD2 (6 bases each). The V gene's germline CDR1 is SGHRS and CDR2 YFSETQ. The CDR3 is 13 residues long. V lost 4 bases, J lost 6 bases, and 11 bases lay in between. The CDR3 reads CASSPGAGNIQYF. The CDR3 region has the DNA TGCGCCAGCAGCCCGGGGGCTGGAAACATTCAGTACTTC. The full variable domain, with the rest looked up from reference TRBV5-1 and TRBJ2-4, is KAGVTQTPRYLIKTRGQQVTLSCSPISGHRSVSWYQQTPGQGLQFLFEYFSETQRNKGNFPGRFSGRQFSNSRSEMNVSTLELGDSALYLCASSPGAGNIQYFGAGTRLSVL.